A selection of T cell receptor beta chains follows, all from one sample in a study of blood T cell repertoires in COVID-19. Data came from immunoSEQ multiplex PCR; TCRdb stores just in-frame clones and leaves some out. This sample yields 150,000 to 200,000 clones, of which over 60% are seen a single time; less than 30% belongs to the top ten. Sequenced material: peripheral blood. These receptors were collected from a woman in her 70s with acute or convalescent COVID-19. Each CDR3 is given with its conserved first and last residue.

TRBJ1-1 TRBV12-5 CASGLGGEEAFF
TRBJ1-2 TRBV5-1 CASSPRTGGNYGYTF
TRBJ1-4 TRBV24-1 CATSDGADEKLFF
TRBJ2-2 TRBV27 CASSLDAYPPVWGGAGELFF
TRBJ2-2 TRBV4-1 CASSQVFLAGHTGELFF
TRBJ1-5 TRBV19 CASSQGQTSGPQHF
TRBJ1-4 TRBV2 CASSTGQGREKLFF
TRBJ2-1 TRBV24-1 CATANSAYNEQFF
TRBJ2-7 TRBV30 CAWGRVLGQGRIARYEQYF
TRBJ2-3 TRBV20-1 CSASQPTGPTDTQYF
TRBJ2-1 TRBV3-1/TRBV3-2 CASSEGQGFYNEQFF
TRBJ2-2 TRBV10-1 CATRQIRNTGELFF
TRBJ2-3 TRBV19 CASSIDPQGMGTDTQYF
TRBJ2-1 TRBV19 CASSIEAGLVPYNEQFF
TRBJ2-2 TRBV6-6 CARVLAGGCTGELFF
TRBJ1-2 TRBV2 CASRTGGADYGYTF
TRBJ2-7 TRBV5-5 CASSLEPGTSGSRQYF
TRBJ2-7 TRBV10-3 CAIGGLAEEGEQYF
TRBJ2-2 TRBV3-1/TRBV3-2 CASSQLVGAGELFF
TRBJ2-3 TRBV6-6 CASSHRRLASTDTQYF
TRBJ2-2 TRBV11-2 CASSSTGTSGRAGELFF
TRBJ2-2 TRBV6-1 CASSDHNSLGELFF
TRBJ2-2 TRBV4-2 CASSQGSGGAGELFF
TRBJ2-2 TRBV19 CASTGGGLELFF
TRBJ2-7 TRBV18 CASLGGRTQEQYF
TRBJ2-5 TRBV3-1/TRBV3-2 CASSQDWGTSSETQYF
TRBJ2-2 TRBV19 CASSLAANTGELFF
TRBJ1-4 TRBV6-5 CASNGGWEEKLFF
TRBJ2-1 TRBV5-1 CASSLEGLEYNEQFF
TRBJ2-7 TRBV6-6 CASSNRAHEQYF
TRBJ2-5 TRBV6-5 CATAGPRQETQYF
TRBJ2-3 TRBV19 CASSIDPFDTQYF
TRBJ1-1 TRBV21-1 CASSAKRVGQGMGTEAFF
TRBJ2-5 TRBV19 CASSMVYIGGSLPQETQYF
TRBJ1-2 TRBV12-3/TRBV12-4 CASRGWTGDGYTF
TRBJ2-2 TRBV18 CASSESRTGELFF
TRBJ2-1 TRBV6-2/TRBV6-3 CASSGSGTYYNEQFF
TRBJ1-1 TRBV20-1 CSASGTGTFF
TRBJ1-5 TRBV2 CASRVNRGFNQPQHF
TRBJ2-5 TRBV7-9 CASSFRETQYF
TRBJ2-7 TRBV7-9 CASSLNGGEQYF
TRBJ2-3 TRBV29-1 CSVDQGRDTQYF
TRBJ2-4 TRBV30 CAWSVREGAWIQYF
TRBJ1-1 TRBV20-1 CSASKQGDSLNTEAFF
TRBJ1-6 TRBV5-8 CASSPGTIGDSPLHF
TRBJ2-1 TRBV6-4 CASSEGLAGGYEQFF